This TCR beta chain was documented in a study of blood T cell repertoires in COVID-19 (dated by TCRdb to the early 2020s). Regarding the study in general: Samples from collaborators originated in the United States, Italy and Spain and spanned both the acute and convalescent phases of COVID-19. Subjects who had been exposed to COVID-19, were actively infected with it, or had recovered from it provided the deeply sampled blood TCRbeta repertoires that made up the dataset. Samples were obtained from the ongoing ImmuneRACE study (first 160 participants) and from 1,254 subjects provided by 6 global collaborators. The material from the prospective study consisted of cDNA or gDNA derived from T cells, B-cell-depleted T cells, or PBMCs. HLA class I and class II types, where available, came from metadata supplied by the sample provider rather than from assay-based typing. Nearly every sample came with metadata listing a de-identified subject ID, COVID-19 status, age in years and sex. The repertoires were released in a freely available public database intended as a resource for research on the immune response to SARS-CoV-2.

Ends trimmed: V by 6 bases, J by 14 bases; bases unmatched to a gene: 11. CDR1 and CDR2 are drawn from the germline V gene: SNHLY, FYNNEI. The CDR3 covers 14 residues, taking in both the cysteine and the phenylalanine. The DNA shown is the 42-base CDR3, in frame from base 1. General conclusions and limits of the study: Clinical and demographic metadata were provided uncurated, with the amount varying by source and participant.

Note on this clone: This clone's antigen is unknown. Per-base quality was not reported, and no clone a single base away is much larger than it.

TCRbeta CDR3 regions were amplified from genomic DNA by means of the immunoSEQ Assay, a bias-controlled multiplex PCR. In the authors' own workflow: The number of nucleated cells in each sample was estimated by amplification of reference gene primers within the assay. Sequence reads were collapsed and filtered to measure the absolute abundance of every unique TCRbeta CDR3 rearrangement. For each sample, productive Simpson clonality was calculated by taking the square root of Simpson's diversity index across productive rearrangements. In TCRdb, the immuneACCESS table is reduced to in-frame sequences with V and J assigned. These tables do not hold every clone; where another copy was compared, an unresolved V gene accounts for under half, and the others remain unexplained. The DNA gave D and trimming, while V, J and clone size come from that table. This sample gives about 120,000 clones in total; approximately 85% of them show up just once. Of the sample, under 4% is held by the ten largest clones.

The collaborating institutions used their own protocols to collect whole blood in K2EDTA tubes. For TCRbeta analysis, collaborator samples were shipped as frozen whole blood, as isolated PBMCs, or as DNA extracted from either sample type. This sequence originates from a man aged 40-50 years with acute or convalescent COVID-19. The receptor chain draws on TRBV2 and TRBJ1-6; the junction holds 9 bases that match TRBD1. The material sequenced was peripheral blood. The CDR3 reads as follows: CASRETGGLLTLHF. The DNA sequence reads TGTGCCAGCAGGGAGACAGGGGGACTCCTTACCCTCCACTTT.